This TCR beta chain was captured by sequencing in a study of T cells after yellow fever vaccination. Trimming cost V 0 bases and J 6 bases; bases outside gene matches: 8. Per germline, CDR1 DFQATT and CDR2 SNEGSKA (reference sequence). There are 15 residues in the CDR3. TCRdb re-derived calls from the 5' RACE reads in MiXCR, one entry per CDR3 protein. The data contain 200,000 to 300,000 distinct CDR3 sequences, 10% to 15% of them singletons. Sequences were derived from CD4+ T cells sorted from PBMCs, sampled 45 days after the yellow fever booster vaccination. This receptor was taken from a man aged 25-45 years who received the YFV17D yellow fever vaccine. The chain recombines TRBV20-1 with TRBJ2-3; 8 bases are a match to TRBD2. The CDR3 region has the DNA TGCAGTGCTAGAGATACTAACGGGAGGGCCGATACGCAGTATTTT. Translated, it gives CSARDTNGRADTQYF.